This section outlines one TCR beta chain sequence together with its context. This clonotype is a singleton in its sample. There is no known antigen for this receptor. Per-base quality was not reported, and no clone a single base away is much larger than it. Support from one read is weak. The sample comes from a study of T-cell memory formation after mild COVID-19 (dated by TCRdb to the early 2020s). For context, the study as a whole: TCR sequence clusters from the two donors were found to be largely donor specific. In two donors, T-cell clones that expanded and contracted after mild COVID-19 were followed by sequencing TCRalpha and TCRbeta repertoires longitudinally. Two young, previously healthy adult volunteers made up the cohort, one male and one female. The study at large found these results: Contracting CD4+ clones were found mainly in CM and EM memory subsets, while CD8+ clones were enriched in EMRA. SARS-CoV-2 specificity was not confirmed for the second-wave clones peaking on day 37. Clones that contracted from day 15 to 85 showed balanced CD4/CD8 phenotypes, whereas a second wave of clones that expanded from day 15 to 37 leaned towards CD4+. Some responding clones were detected in pre-infection memory, which suggested that pre-existing cross-reactive memory T cells had joined the SARS-CoV-2 response. The study included only a couple of mild cases, and larger cohorts that include severe cases with pre-infection samples were judged to be necessary.

Sequencing used an Illumina NovaSeq 6000. Using 5'RACE with constant-segment primers, TCRalpha and TCRbeta cDNA libraries were constructed, with sample barcodes and unique molecular identifiers added in the process. RNA was extracted from every sample with Trizol reagent. Library amplification was performed in two PCR steps, and a second sample barcode and Illumina TruSeq adapters were introduced in the second step. Sequencing of the libraries was done on an Illumina NovaSeq, producing 2 x 150 bp paired-end reads. Turning to the authors' computational methods: Reads were demultiplexed and collapsed into UMI-guided consensus sequences with migec v1.2.7. Using mixcr v2.1.11, UMI consensuses were aligned to TRA and TRB V and J templates and then assembled into clonotypes. Expanded or contracted clonotypes were those called significant by both edgeR and NoisET, with noise models trained on biological replicates. For edgeR calls, a false discovery rate-adjusted p below 0.01 and a log2 fold-change threshold of 1 were applied. As an exploratory analysis of dynamics, max-normalized trajectories of the 1000 most abundant clonotypes were examined by PCA with hierarchical clustering. Each responding clone was given a CD4 or CD8 phenotype based on the CD4+ and CD8+ repertoires, which had been sequenced separately. The public reads were reprocessed in TCRdb via fastp at Q25 and MiXCR, keeping in-frame beta chains. Duplicate CDR3 protein sequences are folded into a single record with the most common DNA and genes. The authors' filters were not applied to this entry. For this sample the table gives over 150,000 distinct CDR3 sequences, of which 13% were detected only once. The biggest ten clones account for roughly 3.4% of the sample.

Based on the germline V gene (reference sequence), the CDR1 and CDR2 sequences are SEHNR and FQNEAQ. The CDR3 holds 14 amino acids from the cysteine to the phenylalanine. Only the CDR3 portion is preserved as DNA: 42 bases, with reading frame beginning at the first base. Trimming costs V 1 base and J 6 bases, and their ends lie 12 bases apart. Ficoll-Paque density gradient centrifugation was the method used to isolate PBMCs. The sequence was collected from a man younger than 35 who had mild COVID-19 (a few samples of this study predate the infection). The sample titles of this study are shuffled in the database, so cell type and time point are left out; the donor was told from shared clones. The rearrangement combines TRBV7-9 with TRBJ1-2; TRBD1 could be the D gene, as 6 bases match. The sequenced sample consisted of PBMCs or a T cell subset sorted from them (not recorded which). The CDR3 loop reads CASSLEDRTNGYTF. The DNA sequence is given as TGTGCCAGCAGCTTAGAAGACAGGACGAATGGCTACACCTTC. This CDR3, with the reference TRBV7-9 and TRBJ1-2 proteins standing in past its ends, gives the full variable domain DTGVSQNPRHKITKRGQNVTFRCDPISEHNRLYWYRQTLGQGPEFLTYFQNEAQLEKSRLLSDRFSAERPKGSFSTLEIQRTEQGDSAMYLCASSLEDRTNGYTFGSGTRLTVV.